One and the same sample provided the 14 T cell receptor beta chains below, sequenced in a study of blood T cells in healthy people across ages. Together with a sample-barcoded 5' primer, a J-beta primer mix was included in a second PCR lasting roughly 6 to 12 cycles. MiXCR was run by TCRdb on the 5' RACE reads, yielding one entry per CDR3 protein. The data contain about 2 million distinct CDR3 sequences, roughly 52% of them seen just once; the ten biggest clones take up 2% to 2.5%. What was sequenced was blood. The source of these receptors is a woman aged 35 to 49 in good health.

The chain is built from TRBV2 and TRBJ2-3, with a tentative D call TRBD2 (5 bases). Germline lookup yields CDR1 SNHLY and CDR2 FYNNEI. This CDR3 has 16 residues. Trimming stripped 3 bases from V and 0 bases from J, with 13 bases between. The DNA of the CDR3 is TGTGCCAGCAGTGATAGGGAGTTGACTAGCACAGATACGCAGTATTTT. Protein: CASSDRELTSTDTQYF.

V gene TRBV12-3 or TRBV12-4 combines with J gene TRBJ1-2; TRBD1 is a possible D gene (6 bases). The CDR3 has 19 amino acids. The V end was cut by 6 bases, the J end by 0 bases, with 26 bases between. The CDR3 protein is CASSRLMSPWGHTNYGYTF. In nucleotides, the CDR3 is TGTGCCAGCAGCCGTTTAATGTCACCTTGGGGACACACTAACTATGGCTACACCTTC.

This clonotype occurred a few times. The gene calls are TRBV7-8 and TRBJ2-5, with 8 positions matching TRBD1. CDR1 and CDR2 (germline): SGHVS, FQNEAQ. This CDR3 contains 18 residues. Trimming cost V 0 bases and J 7 bases; bases outside gene matches: 16. The CDR3 protein is CASSLAGLWTGQLGTQYF. CDR3 nucleotides: TGTGCCAGCAGCTTAGCGGGCCTGTGGACAGGGCAGCTGGGGACCCAGTACTTC. The whole variable domain, filled in from reference TRBV7-8 and TRBJ2-5, reads GAGVSQSPRYKVAKRGQDVALRCDPISGHVSLFWYQQALGQGPEFLTYFQNEAQLDKSGLPSDRFFAERPEGSVSTLKIQRTQQEDSAVYLCASSLAGLWTGQLGTQYFGPGTRLLVL.

The chain recombines TRBV6-1 with TRBJ2-1, with TRBD1 as a possible D gene (6 bases). This CDR3 is built from 16 residues. Trimming took off 1 base at V and 4 bases at J, with 14 bases between the two ends. CDR1 is MNHNS, CDR2 SASEGT, per germline. The CDR3 here is CASSEGWDTTYNEQFF. The CDR3 DNA is TGTGCCAGCAGTGAAGGTTGGGACACAACGTACAATGAGCAGTTCTTC.

V gene TRBV2 combines with J gene TRBJ1-4; no firm D call. The germline V gene has CDR1 SNHLY and CDR2 FYNNEI. The CDR3 length is 10 residues. Trimming cost V 6 bases and J 12 bases, with 8 bases left between them. The CDR3, as DNA: TGTGCCAGCAGCCGTAAGGAACTGTTTTTT. It codes for CASSRKELFF.

The chain joins TRBV3-1 to TRBJ1-2, with a weak D call TRBD1 (5 bases). Germline CDR1 and CDR2: LGHDT and YNNKEL (reference sequence). This CDR3 has 14 amino acids. Between the trimmed V and J ends, which lost 2 bases and 4 bases, there was a span of 11 bases. The CDR3 region is CASSQRRGAYGYTF. The DNA for the CDR3 is TGTGCCAGCAGCCAAAGGAGGGGAGCCTATGGCTACACCTTC.

J is TRBJ2-3 and V is TRBV12-3 or TRBV12-4; TRBD2 agrees at 11 bases. The ends lost 5 bases at V and 4 bases at J; junction bases unmatched: 11. This CDR3 region has 17 residues. The CDR3 sequence is CASSPFTSGGLPDTQYF. The CDR3 coding sequence is TGTGCCAGCAGTCCCTTCACTAGCGGGGGTCTCCCAGATACGCAGTATTTT.

The CDR3 DNA follows: TGTGCCAGCAGTTTACCGGGGATAAACATTCAGTACTTC. Encoded protein: CASSLPGINIQYF. The rearrangement links TRBV12-3 or TRBV12-4 to TRBJ2-4; D perhaps matches TRBD2 (5 bases). Trimming left V 2 bases short and J 6 bases short, with 8 bases between. The CDR3 spans 13 residues.

V is TRBV11-2 and J is TRBJ2-5; D is undetermined. The germline V and J ends were trimmed by 5 bases and 5 bases, with 9 bases remaining between them. Germline-derived CDR1 and CDR2 are SGHAT and FQNNGV. There are 12 residues in the CDR3. CDR3 region: CASSQPIETQYF. The CDR3 DNA sequence: TGTGCCAGCAGCCAGCCTATCGAGACCCAGTACTTC. Supplemented by reference TRBV11-2 and TRBJ2-5, the full variable domain reads EAGVAQSPRYKIIEKRQSVAFWCNPISGHATLYWYQQILGQGPKLLIQFQNNGVVDDSQLPKDRFSAERLKGVDSTLKIQPAKLEDSAVYLCASSQPIETQYFGPGTRLLVL.

V is TRBV4-1 and J is TRBJ1-2; D gene unclear. The CDR3 consists of 17 residues. V lost 0 bases, J lost 4 bases, and 18 bases lay in between. CDR1 is MGHRA and CDR2 is YSYEKL in the germline V gene. CDR3 bases: TGCGCCAGCAGCCAAGATAATGAGTCCGAGCGGCGCTATGGCTACACCTTC. Encoded protein: CASSQDNESERRYGYTF.

This rearrangement joins TRBV6-1 to TRBJ2-7; D uncertain. Trimming took 0 bases from V and 7 from J, leaving 7 bases between them. Germline V gene sequence: CDR1 MNHNS, CDR2 SASEGT. This CDR3 has 12 amino acids. The CDR3 DNA is TGTGCCAGCAGTGAAGCCGGCTGGGAGCAGTACTTC. This codes for CASSEAGWEQYF.

The gene calls are TRBV7-2 and TRBJ2-5; a possible D gene is TRBD2 (6 bases). Trimming pared 1 base from V and 3 bases from J, leaving 15 bases between. This CDR3 spans 16 amino acids. Germline loops: CDR1 SGHTA, CDR2 FQGNSA. The CDR3 region has the DNA TGTGCCAGCAGCTTAGTTTTGGTTAGCGGAAAAGAGACCCAGTACTTC. Its protein is CASSLVLVSGKETQYF.

The chain carries TRBV9 and TRBJ2-1; 10 bases are shared with TRBD1. The CDR3 sequence is 15 residues long. The junction had 4 bases not matched to a gene; V was cut back by 4 bases and J by 3 bases. Germline V gene sequence: CDR1 SGDLS, CDR2 YYNGEE. DNA of the CDR3: TGTGCCAGCAGCCAGCGGGACAGGGGCTACAATGAGCAGTTCTTC. Amino acid sequence: CASSQRDRGYNEQFF.

To note about this clonotype: A single base separates this from a much larger clone, so it may be a read error. The chain is built from TRBV9 and TRBJ2-3; D is unclear. The CDR3 has 11 amino acids. The V gene's germline CDR1 is SGDLS and CDR2 YYNGEE. Trimming left V 4 bases short and J 5 bases short, with 5 bases between. The CDR3 reads CASSTQDTQYF. The CDR3 region has the DNA TGTGCCAGCAGCACTCAAGATACGCAGTATTTT.